These T cell receptor beta chains were read from a single sample in a study of T cells after yellow fever vaccination. TCRdb re-analysed the 5' RACE reads in MiXCR, keeping a single row per CDR3 protein. The table has about 120,000 distinct CDR3 sequences, about 7.2% seen once. Sequenced here: CD4+ T cells sorted from PBMCs, sampled approximately 40 days after the first yellow fever vaccination. The source of these receptors is a man aged 18 to 30 who received the YFV17D yellow fever vaccine. The CDR3 runs from the conserved cysteine through the conserved F or W. The D gene is left open where the match is weak. Part of the rows lack a size; the others show once, few, many or a class for expanded clones.

>many|TRBJ1-4|TRBV5-1|-
CATSKGGIDEKLFF
TGCGCCACCTCAAAGGGGGGGATTGATGAAAAACTGTTTTTT
>many|TRBJ2-4|TRBV28|-
CASSTDTLAKNIQYF
TGTGCCAGCAGTACCGATACCCTAGCCAAAAACATTCAGTACTTC
>many|TRBJ2-4|TRBV7-9|-
CASSLAGALAKNIQYF
TGTGCCAGCAGCTTAGCGGGGGCTTTAGCCAAAAACATTCAGTACTTC
>many|TRBJ2-1|TRBV24-1|-
CATSDLHGRGSSYNEQFF
TGTGCCACCAGTGATTTGCACGGTCGAGGGAGTTCCTACAATGAGCAGTTCTTC
>many|TRBJ1-3|TRBV7-2|-
CASSLGGLEGNTIYF
TGTGCCAGCAGCTTAGGGGGGCTGGAGGGAAACACCATATATTTT
>many|TRBJ2-1|TRBV12-3/TRBV12-4|-
CASSLNDEQFF
TGTGCCAGCAGTTTGAATGACGAGCAGTTCTTC
>many|TRBJ1-3|TRBV20-1|-
CSAREDNTNTIYF
TGCAGTGCTAGAGAGGACAATACGAACACCATATATTTT
>few|TRBJ1-3|TRBV5-4|-
CASSLGVGASGNTIYF
TGTGCCAGCAGCTTAGGGGTCGGGGCATCTGGAAACACCATATATTTT
>many|TRBJ1-1|TRBV29-1|-
CSVGAGDTEAFF
TGCAGCGTTGGGGCGGGGGACACTGAAGCTTTCTTT
>many|TRBJ2-5|TRBV16|-
CASSQSGGSGTQYF
TGTGCCAGCAGCCAATCAGGAGGGTCCGGGACCCAGTACTTC
>many|TRBJ2-2|TRBV5-1|-
CASSFGARTGELFF
TGCGCCAGCAGCTTCGGGGCGAGGACCGGGGAGCTGTTTTTT
>-|TRBJ1-4|TRBV5-1|TRBD1
CASSLDPGGTFATNEKLFF
TGCGCCAGCAGCTTGGATCCAGGGGGCACATTCGCAACTAATGAAAAACTGTTTTTT
>few|TRBJ2-5|TRBV19|-
CASSPRVGETQYF
TGTGCCAGTAGCCCTCGGGTTGGCGAAACCCAGTACTTC
>many|TRBJ2-1|TRBV5-4|-
CASSLASDNEQFF
TGTGCCAGCAGCTTGGCGTCGGACAATGAGCAGTTCTTC
>many|TRBJ2-2|TRBV29-1|-
CSVAPGFQRELFF
TGCAGCGTGGCTCCGGGATTCCAAAGGGAGCTGTTTTTT
>-|TRBJ2-1|TRBV30|-
CACKATSSYNEQFF
TGTGCCTGTAAAGCGACATCCTCCTACAATGAGCAGTTCTTC
>-|TRBJ2-1|TRBV19|TRBD2
CASSLTGTSFWNEQFF
TGTGCCAGTAGCCTCACCGGGACTAGCTTTTGGAATGAGCAGTTCTTC
>many|TRBJ1-3|TRBV20-1|-
CSAEALSSGNTIYF
TGCAGTGCTGAAGCTTTAAGCTCTGGAAACACCATATATTTT
>many|TRBJ2-3|TRBV5-1|-
CASSSNAQDTQYF
TGCGCCAGCAGCTCCAACGCTCAGGATACGCAGTATTTT
>many|TRBJ1-5|TRBV2|TRBD1
CASNKRDSLNQPQHF
TGTGCCAGCAACAAGCGGGACAGCCTCAATCAGCCCCAGCATTTT
>few|TRBJ2-5|TRBV12-3/TRBV12-4|TRBD2
CASSFGLAGVGTQYF
TGTGCCAGCAGTTTTGGGCTAGCGGGGGTAGGGACCCAGTACTTC
>few|TRBJ2-7|TRBV7-2|-
CASSSLTREAYEQYF
TGTGCCAGCAGCTCCCTCACCCGCGAAGCTTACGAGCAGTACTTC
>many|TRBJ1-2|TRBV5-1|-
CASSEPGPTGFYTF
TGCGCCAGCAGCGAACCGGGTCCCACTGGGTTCTACACCTTC
>few|TRBJ2-1|TRBV28|-
CASTNPRGNNEQFF
TGTGCCAGCACCAACCCCCGGGGAAACAATGAGCAGTTCTTC
>-|TRBJ2-6|TRBV6-2/TRBV6-3|-
CASSRRYGFSGANVLTF
TGTGCCAGCAGCCGACGATACGGGTTCTCTGGGGCCAACGTCCTGACTTTC
>few|TRBJ2-1|TRBV7-2|TRBD2
CASRNPGLAGASRQFF
TGTGCCAGCAGAAACCCGGGACTAGCGGGGGCCTCAAGGCAGTTCTTC
>many|TRBJ2-5|TRBV20-1|TRBD2
CSAAGTTDQYF
TGCAGTGCTGCCGGGACTACAGACCAGTACTTC
>-|TRBJ2-5|TRBV20-1|-
CSAARPLFVLSQYF
TGCAGTGCTGCCCGACCGTTGTTCGTGTTGTCCCAGTACTTC
>few|TRBJ1-5|TRBV4-3|-
CASSQDIRQPQHF
TGCGCCAGCAGCCAAGATATTCGGCAGCCCCAGCATTTT
>many|TRBJ2-1|TRBV24-1|-
CATSGTAEQFF
TGTGCCACCAGTGGAACCGCTGAGCAGTTCTTC
>few|TRBJ2-1|TRBV6-2/TRBV6-3|-
CASSRARGGQTYNEQFF
TGTGCCAGCAGTCGGGCCCGAGGGGGGCAAACCTACAATGAGCAGTTCTTC
>many|TRBJ2-2|TRBV5-1|-
CASSPWTDNTGELFF
TGCGCCAGCAGCCCATGGACAGATAACACCGGGGAGCTGTTTTTT
>few|TRBJ2-4|TRBV7-2|-
CASSLVSAGRAKNIQYF
TGTGCCAGCAGCTTAGTTTCTGCGGGGAGAGCCAAAAACATTCAGTACTTC
>many|TRBJ2-5|TRBV4-3|-
CASSQGNRAWEETQYF
TGCGCCAGCAGCCAAGGGAATCGGGCCTGGGAGGAGACCCAGTACTTC
>many|TRBJ2-3|TRBV5-1|-
CASSLGAVPQYF
TGCGCCAGCAGCTTGGGGGCAGTCCCACAGTATTTT
>many|TRBJ2-3|TRBV3-1|-
CASSQEGQVDTQYF
TGTGCCAGCAGCCAAGAGGGGCAGGTCGATACGCAGTATTTT
>many|TRBJ1-1|TRBV19|-
CASSTGRTVNTEAFF
TGTGCCAGTAGTACCGGACGGACGGTGAACACTGAAGCTTTCTTT
>many|TRBJ2-1|TRBV4-2|-
CASSQGGQIGNEQFF
TGTGCCAGCAGCCAAGGAGGGCAGATAGGCAATGAGCAGTTCTTC
>many|TRBJ1-2|TRBV6-5|-
CASSYSGRGPDYGYTF
TGTGCCAGCAGTTACTCAGGCAGGGGCCCTGACTATGGCTACACCTTC
>many|TRBJ2-1|TRBV10-2|-
CASSDELLRDNEQFF
TGCGCCAGCAGTGACGAGCTACTCCGCGATAATGAGCAGTTCTTC
>many|TRBJ1-5|TRBV7-9|-
CASSRTSNQPQHF
TGTGCCAGCAGCCGTACTAGCAATCAGCCCCAGCATTTT
>many|TRBJ1-1|TRBV5-6|TRBD1
CASSWGQGWTEAFF
TGTGCCAGCAGCTGGGGACAGGGTTGGACTGAAGCTTTCTTT
>many|TRBJ1-2|TRBV7-2|-
CASSLTRTNGYTF
TGTGCCAGCAGCTTAACACGGACAAATGGCTACACCTTC
>many|TRBJ2-3|TRBV18|TRBD1
CASSPIMGQGSDTQYF
TGTGCCAGCTCACCAATTATGGGACAGGGGTCGGATACGCAGTATTTT
>many|TRBJ2-6|TRBV20-1|-
CSAPSVSGANVLTF
TGCAGTGCTCCCAGCGTCTCTGGGGCCAACGTCCTGACTTTC
>many|TRBJ1-2|TRBV20-1|-
CSASLDYGYTF
TGCAGTGCTAGCTTGGATTATGGCTACACCTTC
>many|TRBJ2-5|TRBV28|-
CASSLHPGEKETQYF
TGTGCCAGCAGTCTCCACCCCGGGGAGAAAGAGACCCAGTACTTC
>many|TRBJ2-2|TRBV11-2|-
CASSWGTGELFF
TGTGCCAGCAGTTGGGGCACCGGGGAGCTGTTTTTT
>many|TRBJ1-1|TRBV29-1|-
CSVDKGKNTEAFF
TGCAGCGTTGATAAGGGGAAGAACACTGAAGCTTTCTTT
>-|TRBJ1-2|TRBV29-1|-
CSVGGLRNGYTF
TGCAGCGTGGGGGGGTTGCGAAACGGCTACACCTTC
>-|TRBJ2-5|TRBV5-1|-
CASRPGGILETQYF
TGCGCCAGCAGACCGGGGGGCATTCTAGAGACCCAGTACTTC
>many|TRBJ1-2|TRBV7-9|-
CASSQNLRGIYGYTF
TGTGCCAGCAGCCAAAACCTCAGGGGTATCTATGGCTACACCTTC
>-|TRBJ2-2|TRBV2|-
CASQQFNTWELFF
TGTGCCAGCCAGCAGTTCAACACCTGGGAGCTGTTTTTT
>many|TRBJ1-4|TRBV6-2/TRBV6-3|TRBD1
CASSTDREGFDEKLFF
TGTGCCAGCAGCACCGACAGGGAAGGTTTTGATGAAAAACTGTTTTTT